The next 25 T cell receptor beta chains were all read from a single sample in a study of T cells in Graves' hyperthyroidism and ophthalmopathy. Authors of the study amplified TCR beta CDR3 regions from RNA transcripts. The HTBI primer set drove a first-round RT-PCR of the TCR CDR3. A single record per CDR3 protein comes from TCRdb applying MiXCR to the multiplex PCR reads. This table holds under 350,000 distinct CDR3 sequences, roughly 20% found once. The sequenced material came from blood. Receptor source: a woman between 50 and 59 years old with Graves' hyperthyroidism.

This clonotype came up many times. This rearrangement joins TRBV11-2 to TRBJ2-5, with 10 bases lining up with TRBD2. The germline V gene encodes CDR1 SGHAT and CDR2 FQNNGV. CDR3 length: 15 residues. V trimming: 2 bases; J trimming: 5 bases; junction bases outside the gene matches: 5. This CDR3 reads CASSLISSGGETQYF. The CDR3 DNA reads as TGTGCCAGCAGCTTAATTTCTAGCGGGGGCGAGACCCAGTACTTC. The full variable domain, its missing parts supplied by reference TRBV11-2 and TRBJ2-5, is EAGVAQSPRYKIIEKRQSVAFWCNPISGHATLYWYQQILGQGPKLLIQFQNNGVVDDSQLPKDRFSAERLKGVDSTLKIQPAKLEDSAVYLCASSLISSGGETQYFGPGTRLLVL.

This clonotype was observed a few times. This chain connects TRBV18 to TRBJ2-1, with 13 bases matching TRBD2. The CDR3 spans 17 residues. The V and J ends lost 3 bases and 5 bases, in that order; junction bases with no gene match: 7. The germline V gene encodes CDR1 KGHSH and CDR2 LQKENI. The CDR3 sequence: CASSPAGGLAGDNEQFF. The CDR3 DNA reads TGTGCCAGCTCACCGGCGGGAGGACTAGCGGGAGACAATGAGCAGTTCTTC.

This clonotype came up a few times. This chain's CDR3 is CASSLYAGGADGELFF. The CDR3, as DNA: TGTGCCAGCAGCTTATACGCTGGGGGGGCCGACGGGGAGCTGTTTTTT. The rearrangement links TRBV7-8 to TRBJ2-2; possibly TRBD2 for D (7 bases). Trimming removed 2 bases at V and 7 bases at J, with 17 bases between. The germline V gene encodes CDR1 SGHVS and CDR2 FQNEAQ. The length of the CDR3 is 16 residues.

There are many counts of this clonotype. CDR3 protein: CASSTDSGGSYNEQFF. CDR3 bases: TGTGCCAGTAGTACCGATAGCGGGGGGTCCTACAATGAGCAGTTCTTC. The gene calls are TRBV19 and TRBJ2-1, with TRBD2 matching over 10 bases. This CDR3 contains 16 residues. V shed 4 bases and J 1 base; nucleotides not matched to a gene: 4. CDR1 LNHDA and CDR2 SQIVND come from the germline V gene (reference sequence).

The J gene is TRBJ1-2, the V gene TRBV27; 9 nucleotides match TRBD1. The CDR3 consists of 14 residues. Germline V CDR1 and CDR2: MNHEY, SMNVEV (reference sequence). V shed 6 bases and J 6 bases; nucleotides not matched to a gene: 8. The CDR3 loop is CASRTGGSYHGYTF. CDR3 sequence (DNA): TGTGCCAGCAGGACAGGGGGAAGTTACCATGGCTACACCTTC.

This clonotype has ten or more counts. The chain is built from TRBV15 and TRBJ2-7; D is ambiguous. Germline CDR1 LNHNV, CDR2 YYDKDF (reference sequence). The CDR3 is 13 amino acids. V lost 1 base and J lost 4, with 8 bases in between. The CDR3 sequence is CATSRGRDYEQYV. DNA for the CDR3: TGTGCCACCAGCAGAGGTAGGGATTACGAGCAGTACGTC.

This clonotype was found many times. The V call is TRBV6-1, the J call TRBJ1-2; no clear D. CDR3 length: 14 amino acids. V shed 5 bases and J shed 4 bases, with 14 bases lying between them. Germline V gene lookup returns CDR1 MNHNS and CDR2 SASEGT. The chain's CDR3 is CASSLQPLSYGYTF. For the CDR3, the DNA is TGTGCCAGCAGTTTACAGCCTTTGAGCTATGGCTACACCTTC.

As for this clonotype: A single base separates this from a much larger clone, so it may be a read error. The V gene is TRBV30, the J gene TRBJ2-7; D uncertain. V was pared by 2 bases and J by 3 bases, with 5 bases between. CDR3 length equals 11 residues. Germline V gene sequence: CDR1 GTSNPN, CDR2 SVGIG (reference sequence). Written as DNA, the CDR3 is TGTGCCTGGAGTCTGGGCTACGAGCAGTACTTC. Protein: CAWSLGYEQYF. The full variable domain, its missing parts supplied by reference TRBV30 and TRBJ2-7, is SQTIHQWPATLVQPVGSPLSLECTVEGTSNPNLYWYRQAAGRGLQLLFYSVGIGQISSEVPQNLSASRPQDRQFILSSKKLLLSDSGFYLCAWSLGYEQYFGPGTRLTVT.

As for this clonotype: A read error is likely, as this CDR3 ends without the conserved phenylalanine or tryptophan. The rearrangement uses TRBV28 and TRBJ1-1; D unresolved. Looked up from germline, CDR1 is MDHEN and CDR2 is SYDVKM. V gave up 10 bases and J gave up 3 bases, with 18 bases separating them. This CDR3 has 14 amino acids. CDR3 in amino acids: CATTAHSSDTEAFL. The CDR3 coding sequence is TGTGCCACCACAGCGCATAGTTCGGACACTGAAGCTTTCCTT.

The table lists this clonotype with many counts. The chain carries TRBV28 and TRBJ1-1, with 7 bases lining up with TRBD1. Germline V lookup: CDR1 MDHEN, CDR2 SYDVKM. Trimming cost V 4 bases and J 3 bases; bases outside gene matches: 5. The CDR3 is 14 residues long. The CDR3 DNA reads TGTGCCAGCAGTTCAGACAGGGTTGACACTGAAGCTTTCTTT. It encodes CASSSDRVDTEAFF.

The rearrangement links TRBV27 to TRBJ2-7, with D possibly matching TRBD1 (6 bases). Between the trimmed V and J ends, which lost 4 bases and 1 base, there was a span of 8 bases. The CDR3 extends over 13 amino acids. Per germline, CDR1 MNHEY and CDR2 SMNVEV (reference sequence). CDR3 nucleotide sequence: TGTGCCAGCAGTTACAGGGATTCCTACGAGCAGTACTTC. This gives the protein CASSYRDSYEQYF.

This clonotype was observed a handful of times. The chain joins TRBV10-1 to TRBJ2-1; 8 bases match TRBD2. After removal of 3 bases from V and 4 bases from J, the junction contained 11 bases not matched to a gene. The CDR3 consists of 17 residues. Germline CDR1 is WNHNN and CDR2 is SYGVQD (reference sequence). Here the CDR3 reads CASSDLRGTRRYNEQFF. The CDR3 region has the DNA TGCGCCAGCAGTGACCTACGGGGGACTAGACGGTACAATGAGCAGTTCTTC.

The rearrangement joins TRBV11-2 to TRBJ2-7, with a tentative D call TRBD2 (5 bases). The germline V and J ends were trimmed by 5 bases and 2 bases, with 16 bases remaining between them. Germline loops: CDR1 SGHAT, CDR2 FQNNGV. The CDR3 is 15 amino acids. The CDR3 DNA reads TGTGCCAGCAGCCAAGGAGGTAGTCCGACCTACGAGCAGTACTTC. Translation gives CASSQGGSPTYEQYF.

There are many counts of this clonotype. This chain joins TRBV28 and TRBJ2-3; weak D call: TRBD2 (5 bases). Germline assignment: CDR1 MDHEN and CDR2 SYDVKM. The CDR3 consists of 15 residues. V was trimmed by 2 bases and J by 1 base, leaving 10 bases between them. The CDR3 bases are TGTGCCAGCAGTTTACATAGCGCACGCACAGATACGCAGTATTTT. It encodes CASSLHSARTDTQYF.

This clonotype has a handful of counts. The chain joins TRBV7-8 to TRBJ2-2; D might be TRBD1 or TRBD2, each matching 5 bases. Between the trimmed V and J ends, which lost 2 bases and 3 bases, there was a span of 13 bases. CDR1 is SGHVS, CDR2 FQNEAQ, per germline. The CDR3 extends over 16 amino acids. The CDR3, as DNA: TGTGCCAGCAGCTTACTTAGGGGAGCCGACACCGGGGAGCTGTTTTTT. Its protein is CASSLLRGADTGELFF. The whole variable domain, remainder taken from reference TRBV7-8 and TRBJ2-2, is GAGVSQSPRYKVAKRGQDVALRCDPISGHVSLFWYQQALGQGPEFLTYFQNEAQLDKSGLPSDRFFAERPEGSVSTLKIQRTQQEDSAVYLCASSLLRGADTGELFFGEGSRLTVL.

This clonotype was counted at least ten times. The genes are TRBV20-1 and TRBJ2-5, with 7 bases fitting TRBD2. Germline V gene data show CDR1 as DFQATT and CDR2 as SNEGSKA (reference sequence). V shed 0 bases, J shed 4 bases, and the junction held 5 bases outside the gene matches. This CDR3 spans 14 amino acids. This CDR3 reads CSARDALAGETQYF. CDR3 nucleotides: TGCAGTGCTAGAGATGCTTTAGCGGGAGAGACCCAGTACTTC.

The chain carries TRBV5-6 and TRBJ1-2; D is undetermined. Germline V gives CDR1 SGHDT, CDR2 YYEEEE. V shed 0 bases and J shed 8 bases, with 8 bases lying between them. CDR3 length: 12 amino acids. The CDR3 coding sequence is TGTGCCAGCAGCTTGGCCGGCGGAGGCTACACCTTC. Protein: CASSLAGGGYTF.

The CDR3 DNA is TGTGCCAGCAGTACAGGGGGCCCGAATGAAAAACTGTTTTTT. This sequence encodes CASSTGGPNEKLFF. V is TRBV7-2 and J is TRBJ1-4, with TRBD1 identical over 9 bases. With V trimmed by 6 bases and J by 5 bases, 4 bases remained unmatched. CDR1 is SGHTA and CDR2 is FQGNSA in the germline V gene. CDR3 length: 14 amino acids.

This clonotype was counted only a few times. The chain uses TRBV12-3 or TRBV12-4 and TRBJ1-2; 11 bases fit TRBD1. CDR3 length: 16 amino acids. J lost 4 bases, V lost 7 bases, and 11 bases had no gene match. The CDR3 nucleotides read TGTGCCAGCACCTTGGGACAGGGGGTTGGTCCCTATGGCTACACCTTC. It is translated as CASTLGQGVGPYGYTF.

This clonotype has a count of ten or more. The chain is built from TRBV28 and TRBJ1-2; D is possibly TRBD1 (5 bases). The length of the CDR3 is 19 residues. Germline V lookup: CDR1 MDHEN, CDR2 SYDVKM. V was trimmed by 3 bases and J by 3 bases, leaving 26 bases between them. The CDR3 DNA is TGTGCCAGCAGTTTGCCCCCCGGGGTCCCACAACCAGGGTACTATGGCTACACCTTC. Translating it yields CASSLPPGVPQPGYYGYTF.

The sample holds many counts of this clonotype. The chain links TRBV28 to TRBJ1-1; tentative D call: TRBD1 (6 bases). The V gene lost 3 bases and the J gene lost 10 bases, with 9 bases spanning the gap. This CDR3 has 11 amino acids. Germline V CDR1 and CDR2: MDHEN, SYDVKM. The CDR3 DNA reads as TGTGCCAGCAGTTTGGGACAACGAGCTTTCTTT. This translates into CASSLGQRAFF.

The table lists this clonotype with many counts. V usage is TRBV3-1 and J usage is TRBJ2-2; D unresolved. Germline V gene lookup returns CDR1 LGHDT and CDR2 YNNKEL (reference sequence). The CDR3 runs 13 residues. Trimming pared 8 bases from V and 4 bases from J, leaving 11 bases between. CDR3 loop: CASSSTSTGELFF. Here the CDR3 DNA reads TGTGCCAGCTCCTCGACCAGCACCGGGGAGCTGTTTTTT.

The rearrangement links TRBV20-1 to TRBJ2-7; the match to TRBD2 covers 12 bases. The CDR3 has 15 amino acids. V lost 1 base to trimming and J lost 4 bases; unmatched junction nucleotides: 5. The germline V gene has CDR1 DFQATT and CDR2 SNEGSKA (reference sequence). CDR3: CSARATSGSPYEQYF. CDR3 coding DNA: TGCAGTGCTAGAGCGACTAGCGGGAGTCCGTACGAGCAGTACTTC.

This clonotype was observed many times. The chain joins TRBV10-3 to TRBJ2-2; 8 nucleotides align to TRBD2. Germline V lookup: CDR1 ENHRY, CDR2 SYGVKD. Unmatched junction bases numbered 7, after V lost 3 bases and J lost 1 base. The CDR3 spans 17 residues. The CDR3 here is CAISDTAGVGNTGELFF. The CDR3 DNA sequence: TGTGCCATCAGTGACACAGCGGGAGTTGGGAACACCGGGGAGCTGTTTTTT.

This clonotype showed up just a few times. This chain connects TRBV5-1 to TRBJ2-2; D gene ambiguous. This CDR3 has 17 residues. CDR1 and CDR2 from the germline V gene are SGHRS and YFSETQ. With 0 bases removed from V and 3 bases from J, the gap between germline ends came to 15 bases. This CDR3 is CASSLGRQVQDTGELFF. The CDR3 nucleotides read TGCGCCAGCAGCTTGGGTCGGCAGGTTCAGGACACCGGGGAGCTGTTTTTT.